The 8 T cell receptor beta chains reported below all come from one sample, sequenced in a study of blood T cells in healthy people across ages. PCR was performed a second time for about 6 to 12 cycles using a sample-barcoded 5' primer and a J-beta primer mix. TCRdb reprocessed the 5' RACE reads via MiXCR and lists one record per CDR3 protein. The sample lists about 1 million distinct CDR3 sequences, 25% occurring once. These data also featured in a second study, about T cells of mothers and their children.

Sequencing was done on a sample of blood. The receptors were sampled from a girl aged 2-15 years in good health.

A word on this clonotype: Relative to the germline gene, one junction end is altered; a read error may explain this. The chain combines TRBV29-1 with TRBJ1-1; no firm D call. The CDR3 covers 12 residues. From germline, CDR1 is SQVTM and CDR2 ANQGSEA. The CDR3 here is CSVAQGNTEAFF. The CDR3, as DNA: TGCAGCGTGGCCCAAGGGAACACTGAGGCTTTCTTT.

This chain joins TRBV5-8 and TRBJ2-7; 8 bases agree with TRBD1. CDR3 length: 15 residues. Germline V gene lookup returns CDR1 SGHTS and CDR2 YDEGEE. V lost 0 bases and J lost 3; bases outside the gene matches: 5. The CDR3 spells CASSLGTGGNYEQYF. The CDR3, as DNA: TGTGCCAGCAGCTTGGGAACAGGGGGGAACTACGAGCAGTACTTC.

This chain joins TRBV4-1 and TRBJ2-5, with D perhaps matching TRBD2 (5 bases). The CDR3 sequence is 17 residues long. Looked up from germline, CDR1 is MGHRA and CDR2 is YSYEKL. Trimming took off 5 bases at V and 0 bases at J, with 19 bases between the two ends. Here the CDR3 reads CASSLWGSGNYQETQYF. CDR3 DNA sequence: TGCGCCAGCAGCTTATGGGGATCGGGAAACTACCAAGAGACCCAGTACTTC.

The V call is TRBV11-2, the J call TRBJ2-1, with D perhaps matching TRBD1 (5 bases). Germline CDR1 is SGHAT and CDR2 is FQNNGV. The V end lost 8 bases, the J end lost 5 bases, and 16 bases lay between the germline ends. The CDR3 extends over 14 amino acids. The CDR3 loop reads CASFRQGLDNEQFF. The DNA of the CDR3 is TGTGCCAGCTTCCGTCAGGGTCTGGACAATGAGCAGTTCTTC.

This clonotype has just a few counts. In DNA form, the CDR3 reads TGTGCCAGCAGCACCGCCATAGGCTCCTACAATGAGCAGTTCTTC. It specifies CASSTAIGSYNEQFF. This chain uses TRBV7-2 with TRBJ2-1; D remains unclear. Trimming stripped 5 bases from V and 0 bases from J, with 11 bases between. Per germline, CDR1 SGHTA and CDR2 FQGNSA. This CDR3 is 15 amino acids long. The variable domain in full, completed from reference TRBV7-2 and TRBJ2-1, reads GAGVSQSPSNKVTEKGKDVELRCDPISGHTALYWYRQSLGQGLEFLIYFQGNSAPDKSGLPSDRFSAERTGGSVSTLTIQRTQQEDSAVYLCASSTAIGSYNEQFFGPGTRLTVL.

This clonotype has a handful of counts. V gene TRBV18 combines with J gene TRBJ2-5; D not resolved. The end of the DNA is better explained by TRBJ2-7, so the J call may be wrong. This CDR3 comprises 16 residues. The V gene's germline CDR1 is KGHSH and CDR2 LQKENI. CDR3 residues: CASSLQNSVGSGEQYF. Written as DNA, the CDR3 is TGTGCCAGCTCACTTCAGAACAGCGTAGGGTCGGGCGAGCAGTACTTC.

This chain links TRBV9 with TRBJ2-5; 9 bases map to TRBD2. The end of the DNA fits TRBJ2-1 better, so the J call may be wrong. In germline, CDR1 is SGDLS, CDR2 YYNGEE. The CDR3 runs 14 residues. The DNA for the CDR3 is TGTGCCAGCAGCGGTAGCGGGGGAGGGGATGAGCAGTTCTTC. Its translation is CASSGSGGGDEQFF.

This chain's CDR3 is CASGLVRRNEQFF. CDR3 sequence (DNA): TGTGCTAGTGGTTTGGTACGGCGGAATGAGCAGTTCTTC. The chain is built from TRBV12-5 and TRBJ2-5; D is undetermined. TRBJ2-1 explains the end of the DNA better; the J call may be wrong. Germline CDR1 is LGHNT and CDR2 is FRNRAP. CDR3 size: 13 residues.